A single sample is the source of the 15 T cell receptor beta chains below, sequenced in a study of blood T cell repertoires in COVID-19. TCRdb keeps only in-frame clones here, not all; method: immunoSEQ multiplex PCR. This sample yields some 180,000 clones, of which around 85% are seen a single time; 6.2% belongs to the top ten. Sequencing was carried out using PBMCs or T cells enriched from blood (not recorded which). All receptors come from a man aged 35-49 years who had recovered from COVID-19.

The rearrangement joins TRBV11-2 to TRBJ1-5; perhaps TRBD1 as D (6 bases). The CDR3 spans 13 residues. Trimming took off 1 base at V and 8 bases at J, with 9 bases between the two ends. Germline V gene sequence: CDR1 SGHAT, CDR2 FQNNGV. CDR3 sequence: CASSLGRQEPQHF. The CDR3 coding sequence is TGTGCCAGCAGCTTAGGCAGACAGGAGCCCCAGCATTTT.

The rearrangement links TRBV7-9 to TRBJ1-2, with 8 bases matching TRBD1. The length of the CDR3 is 15 residues. Trimming at V came to 1 base and at J to 0 bases, leaving 1 base not matched to a gene. Germline CDR1 is SEHNR and CDR2 is FQNEAQ (reference sequence). CDR3 DNA sequence: TGTGCCAGCAGCTTAGGGGACAGGCCTAACTATGGCTACACCTTC. The encoded protein is CASSLGDRPNYGYTF.

The V gene is TRBV2, the J gene TRBJ2-7; 7 bases fit TRBD1. This CDR3 region has 14 residues. With V trimmed by 7 bases and J by 0 bases, 6 bases remained unmatched. CDR1 and CDR2 from the germline V gene are SNHLY and FYNNEI. This CDR3 is CASTLTGTSYEQYF. CDR3 coding DNA: TGTGCCAGCACTTTGACAGGGACCTCCTACGAGCAGTACTTC.

V usage is TRBV7-8 and J usage is TRBJ1-1; D gene uncertain. Per the germline V gene, CDR1 is SGHVS and CDR2 is FQNEAQ. The CDR3 length is 17 residues. V lost 0 bases and J 0 bases, leaving 14 bases between the germline ends. CDR3 protein: CASSLAGLTGLNTEAFF. In DNA form, the CDR3 reads TGTGCCAGCAGCTTAGCGGGCCTGACGGGGTTGAACACTGAAGCTTTCTTT. The whole variable domain, remainder taken from reference TRBV7-8 and TRBJ1-1, is GAGVSQSPRYKVAKRGQDVALRCDPISGHVSLFWYQQALGQGPEFLTYFQNEAQLDKSGLPSDRFFAERPEGSVSTLKIQRTQQEDSAVYLCASSLAGLTGLNTEAFFGQGTRLTVV.

The chain uses TRBV5-5 and TRBJ1-1; D call uncertain. Trimming left V 3 bases short and J 3 bases short, with 6 bases between. This CDR3 is 12 amino acids long. Germline V gene sequence: CDR1 SGHKS, CDR2 YYEKEE (reference sequence). The CDR3 bases are TGTGCCAGCAGCTCATTAGACACTGAAGCTTTCTTT. It specifies CASSSLDTEAFF.

The rearrangement joins TRBV5-1 to TRBJ1-1; 7 nucleotides line up with TRBD1. V lost 3 bases, J lost 2 bases, and 4 bases stayed unmatched. The CDR3 spans 14 residues. CDR1 is SGHRS, CDR2 YFSETQ, per germline. The CDR3 reads CASSSGQPNTEAFF. Here the CDR3 DNA reads TGCGCCAGCAGCTCGGGACAGCCTAACACTGAAGCTTTCTTT.

The CDR3 DNA reads TGTGCCAGCAGTTTTTCCCCCGAGGACAGTAGACTTTACGAGCAGTACTTC. As protein: CASSFSPEDSRLYEQYF. The chain recombines TRBV28 with TRBJ2-7; D may be TRBD1 (6 bases). The CDR3 sequence is 17 residues long. Trimming pared 3 bases from V and 4 bases from J, leaving 22 bases between. Looked up from germline, CDR1 is MDHEN and CDR2 is SYDVKM. Drawing the rest from reference TRBV28 and TRBJ2-7, the complete variable domain is DVKVTQSSRYLVKRTGEKVFLECVQDMDHENMFWYRQDPGLGLRLIYFSYDVKMKEKGDIPEGYSVSREKKERFSLILESASTNQTSMYLCASSFSPEDSRLYEQYFGPGTRLTVT.

J is TRBJ1-5 and V is TRBV6-5; D is ambiguous. V was pared by 8 bases and J by 7 bases, with 15 bases between. This CDR3 has 13 residues. Germline-derived CDR1 and CDR2 are MNHEY and SVGAGI. CDR3 DNA sequence: TGTGCCAGCTTCGGCGGAGGCTGGCAGCCCCAGCATTTT. This codes for CASFGGGWQPQHF.

The chain couples TRBV11-2 to TRBJ2-7; maybe TRBD2 (6 bases). CDR1 and CDR2 from the germline V gene are SGHAT and FQNNGV. This CDR3 has 15 amino acids. With 5 bases removed from V and 2 bases from J, the gap between germline ends came to 16 bases. The CDR3 coding sequence is TGTGCCAGCAGCCACGCAAGCGGGCTCACCTACGAGCAGTACTTC. This codes for CASSHASGLTYEQYF.

About this clone itself: The same CDR3 also results from other DNA sequences found in this sample. The chain links TRBV14 to TRBJ1-1; the D is unclear. CDR3 length: 14 amino acids. Germline-derived CDR1 and CDR2 are SGHDN and FVKESK. Trimming stripped 0 bases from V and 5 bases from J, with 10 bases between. DNA for the CDR3: TGTGCCAGCAGCCAAGATCAAGTGCGGACTGAAGCTTTCTTT. Translating gives CASSQDQVRTEAFF.

The chain joins TRBV19 to TRBJ1-1, with 9 bases that match TRBD1. The CDR3 extends over 15 amino acids. J lost 4 bases, V lost 6 bases, and 9 bases had no gene match. Germline CDR1 reads LNHDA; CDR2 reads SQIVND (reference sequence). For the CDR3, the DNA is TGTGCCAGTAGGATCTGGGGACAGGGTGGCACTGAAGCTTTCTTT. This codes for CASRIWGQGGTEAFF.

The CDR3 here is CAWSVEGRRQFF. CDR3 bases: TGTGCCTGGAGTGTAGAGGGTAGGCGGCAGTTCTTC. This chain uses TRBV30 with TRBJ2-1, with D possibly matching TRBD2 (5 bases). Germline V gene sequence: CDR1 GTSNPN, CDR2 SVGIG (reference sequence). Trimming took off 0 bases at V and 12 bases at J, with 12 bases between the two ends. This CDR3 comprises 12 residues.

J is TRBJ2-7 and V is TRBV30; D remains ambiguous. The length of the CDR3 is 14 residues. V dropped 4 bases and J dropped 0 bases, with 13 bases sitting between them. From germline, CDR1 is GTSNPN and CDR2 SVGIG (reference sequence). In nucleotides, the CDR3 is TGTGCCTGGACCGCCGAGCTCCGCTCCTACGAGCAGTACTTC. The encoded protein is CAWTAELRSYEQYF.

The chain joins TRBV12-3 or TRBV12-4 to TRBJ1-5; D not certain. The CDR3 has 12 residues. Trimming removed 2 bases from V and 6 bases from J, with 5 bases in between. The DNA for the CDR3 is TGTGCCAGCAGTTTACAACTTCAGCCCCAGCATTTT. Translated, it gives CASSLQLQPQHF.

This rearrangement joins TRBV2 to TRBJ1-5, with D possibly TRBD1 on 5 matching bases. Germline CDR1 SNHLY, CDR2 FYNNEI. This CDR3 has 14 amino acids. V lost 0 bases and J 7 bases, leaving 10 bases between the germline ends. The CDR3 nucleotides read TGTGCCAGCAGTGAAGCTATGGGGGGGCAGCCCCAGCATTTT. Encoded protein: CASSEAMGGQPQHF.